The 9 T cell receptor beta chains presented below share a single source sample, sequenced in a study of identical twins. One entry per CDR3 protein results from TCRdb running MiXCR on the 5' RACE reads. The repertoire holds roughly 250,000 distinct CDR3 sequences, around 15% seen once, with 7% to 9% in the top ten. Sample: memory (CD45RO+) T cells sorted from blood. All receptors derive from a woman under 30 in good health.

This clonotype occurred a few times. The CDR3 DNA reads as TGCGCCAGCACTGGGGGATTAATCGGGGAGCTGTTTTTT. It codes for CASTGGLIGELFF. This chain connects TRBV10-2 to TRBJ2-2, with D perhaps being TRBD1 or TRBD2 (5 bases each). The CDR3 sequence is 13 residues long. Germline V CDR1 and CDR2: WSHSY, SAAADI. V lost 7 bases to trimming and J lost 7 bases, with 13 bases between them.

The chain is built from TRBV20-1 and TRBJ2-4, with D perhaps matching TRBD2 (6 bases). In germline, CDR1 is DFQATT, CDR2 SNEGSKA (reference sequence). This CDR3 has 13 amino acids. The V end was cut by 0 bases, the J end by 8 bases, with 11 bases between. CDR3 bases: TGCAGTGCTAGAGAATGGGGAGGAGACATTCAGTACTTC. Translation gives CSAREWGGDIQYF.

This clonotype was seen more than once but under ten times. DNA of the CDR3: TGTGCCAGCACCTCCCGGGGGAACCCCTCGGCTGGGGCCAACGTCCTGACTTTC. Translated: CASTSRGNPSAGANVLTF. The rearrangement joins TRBV12-3 or TRBV12-4 to TRBJ2-6; D is possibly TRBD2 (6 bases). The CDR3 runs to 18 residues. V lost 7 bases, J lost 2 bases, and 21 bases lay in between.

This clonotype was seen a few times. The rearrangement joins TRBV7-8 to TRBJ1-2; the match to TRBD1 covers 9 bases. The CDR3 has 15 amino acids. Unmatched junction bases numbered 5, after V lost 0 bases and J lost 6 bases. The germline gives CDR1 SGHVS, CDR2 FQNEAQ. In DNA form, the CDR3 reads TGTGCCAGCAGCTTAGCGTCGGGACAGGGCCATGGCTACACCTTC. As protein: CASSLASGQGHGYTF.

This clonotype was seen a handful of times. The CDR3, as DNA: TGCGCCAGCAGCTTCGAAGATACGCAGTATTTT. As protein: CASSFEDTQYF. The V and J genes are TRBV5-1 and TRBJ2-3; D ambiguous. The germline V gene has CDR1 SGHRS and CDR2 YFSETQ. The V end was cut by 2 bases, the J end by 5 bases, with 3 bases between. The CDR3 consists of 11 residues.

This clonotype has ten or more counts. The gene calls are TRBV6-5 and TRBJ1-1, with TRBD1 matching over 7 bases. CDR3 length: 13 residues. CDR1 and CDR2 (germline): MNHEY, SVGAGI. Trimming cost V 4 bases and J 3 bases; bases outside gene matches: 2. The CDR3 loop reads CASSLTGDTEAFF. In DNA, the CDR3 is TGTGCCAGCAGTTTAACAGGGGACACTGAAGCTTTCTTT.

CDR3 DNA sequence: TGTGCCAGCACCACGGGGTCAGCGACCGGGGAGCTGTTTTTT. This codes for CASTTGSATGELFF. This rearrangement joins TRBV5-6 to TRBJ2-2, with a tentative D call TRBD2 (5 bases). The CDR3 is 14 amino acids. Germline CDR1 is SGHDT and CDR2 is YYEEEE. Trimming shortened V by 6 bases and J by 5 bases, and 14 bases separated the two germline ends.

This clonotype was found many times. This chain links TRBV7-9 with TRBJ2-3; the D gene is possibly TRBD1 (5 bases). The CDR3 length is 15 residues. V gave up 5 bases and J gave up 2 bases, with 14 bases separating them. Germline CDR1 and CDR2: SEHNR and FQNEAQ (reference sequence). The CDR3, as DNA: TGTGCCAGCAGCCCGGACAAACCCTACACAGATACGCAGTATTTT. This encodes CASSPDKPYTDTQYF.

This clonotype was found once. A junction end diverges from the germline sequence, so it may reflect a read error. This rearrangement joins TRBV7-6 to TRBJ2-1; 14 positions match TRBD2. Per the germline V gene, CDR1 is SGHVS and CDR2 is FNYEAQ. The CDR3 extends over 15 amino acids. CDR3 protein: CACSPTSGRVIEQFF. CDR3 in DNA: TGTGCCTGCAGCCCGACTAGCGGGAGGGTTATTGAGCAGTTCTTC.